This T cell receptor beta chain was retrieved from a study of post-analysis software for immune sequencing data. Background on the study: The study covered relapsing-remitting, secondary progressive and progressive-relapsing courses of multiple sclerosis. General observations from the study: Patients had higher frequencies than controls of roughly five TRBV segments, including TRBV5-6, TRBV5-1 and TRBV20-1. When compared against controls, multiple sclerosis patients showed significantly lower normalized Chao1 diversity.

Germline V lookup: CDR1 SGHDT, CDR2 YYEEEE. The CDR3 is 16 residues long. Trimming removed 4 bases at V and 4 bases at J, with 20 bases between. On this clonotype itself: What it binds is not known. This may be a read error: a much more frequent sequence differs by one nucleotide.

TCR beta cDNA libraries included unique molecular identifiers. Around 450,000 cDNA molecules were recovered from an input of 1 to 10 million T cells. TCRdb used MiXCR to reprocess the PCR reads, holding one entry per CDR3 protein. Here the sample spans about 160,000 distinct CDR3 sequences, around 36% being singletons. The clonotype was recovered from a girl under 18 with multiple sclerosis. This chain links TRBV5-6 with TRBJ1-2; D is perhaps TRBD1 (6 bases). Specimen: blood, collected after autologous hematopoietic stem cell transplantation. Here the CDR3 DNA reads TGTGCCAGCAGCCTCCCTACAGGGTTGGGGCGCTATGGCTACACCTTC. Translation gives CASSLPTGLGRYGYTF.